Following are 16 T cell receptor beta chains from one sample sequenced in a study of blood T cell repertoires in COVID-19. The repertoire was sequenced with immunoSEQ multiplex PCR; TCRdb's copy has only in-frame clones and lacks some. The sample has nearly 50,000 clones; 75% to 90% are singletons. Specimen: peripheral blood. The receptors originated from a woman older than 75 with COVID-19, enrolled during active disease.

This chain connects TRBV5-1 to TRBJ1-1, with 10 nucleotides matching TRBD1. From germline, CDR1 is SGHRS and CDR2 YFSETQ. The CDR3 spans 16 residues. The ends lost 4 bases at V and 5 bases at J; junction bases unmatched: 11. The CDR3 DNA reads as TGCGCCAGCAGCCGACAGGGGGCGCAGGGAGGTACTGAAGCTTTCTTT. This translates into CASSRQGAQGGTEAFF.

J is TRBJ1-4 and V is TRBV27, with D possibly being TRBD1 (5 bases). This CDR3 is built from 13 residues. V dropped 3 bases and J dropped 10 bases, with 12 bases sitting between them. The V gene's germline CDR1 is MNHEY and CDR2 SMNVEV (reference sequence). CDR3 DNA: TGTGCCAGCAGTTTCCGAGACGGGGGAAAACTGTTTTTT. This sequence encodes CASSFRDGGKLFF. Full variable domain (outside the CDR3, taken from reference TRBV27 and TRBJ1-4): EAQVTQNPRYLITVTGKKLTVTCSQNMNHEYMSWYRQDPGLGLRQIYYSMNVEVTDKGDVPEGYKVSRKEKRNFPLILESPSPNQTSLYFCASSFRDGGKLFFGSGTQLSVL.

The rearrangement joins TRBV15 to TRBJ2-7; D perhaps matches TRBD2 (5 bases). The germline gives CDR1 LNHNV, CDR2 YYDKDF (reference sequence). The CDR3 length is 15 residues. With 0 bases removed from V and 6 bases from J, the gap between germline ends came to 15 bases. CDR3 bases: TGTGCCACCAGCAGAGATAAGGCGGGCCGGGGCGAGCAGTACTTC. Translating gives CATSRDKAGRGEQYF. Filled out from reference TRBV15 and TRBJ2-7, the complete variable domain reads DAMVIQNPRYQVTQFGKPVTLSCSQTLNHNVMYWYQQKSSQAPKLLFHYYDKDFNNEADTPDNFQSRRPNTSFCFLDIRSPGLGDTAMYLCATSRDKAGRGEQYFGPGTRLTVT.

CDR3 protein: CATSSRQGTSLTDTQYF. CDR3 DNA sequence: TGTGCCACCAGCAGCCGACAGGGGACATCACTCACAGATACGCAGTATTTT. This rearrangement joins TRBV15 to TRBJ2-3; 8 positions agree with TRBD1. Germline trimming cut 3 bases from V and 2 bases from J; bases unmatched to any gene: 10. The CDR3 runs 17 residues. CDR1 is LNHNV, CDR2 YYDKDF, per germline (reference sequence).

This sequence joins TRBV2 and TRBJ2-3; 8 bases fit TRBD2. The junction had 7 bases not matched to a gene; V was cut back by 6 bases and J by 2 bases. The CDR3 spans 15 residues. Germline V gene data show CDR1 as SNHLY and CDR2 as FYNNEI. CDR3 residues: CASRPTSAVTDTQYF. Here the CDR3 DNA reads TGTGCCAGCAGACCGACTAGCGCCGTCACAGATACGCAGTATTTT.

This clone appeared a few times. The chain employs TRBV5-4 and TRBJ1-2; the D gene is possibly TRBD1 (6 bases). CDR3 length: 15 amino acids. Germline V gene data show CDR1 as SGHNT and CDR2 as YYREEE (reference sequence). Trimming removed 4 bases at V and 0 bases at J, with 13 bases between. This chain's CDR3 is CASSLDRMTNYGYTF. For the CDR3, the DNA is TGTGCCAGCAGCCTGGACAGAATGACTAACTATGGCTACACCTTC.

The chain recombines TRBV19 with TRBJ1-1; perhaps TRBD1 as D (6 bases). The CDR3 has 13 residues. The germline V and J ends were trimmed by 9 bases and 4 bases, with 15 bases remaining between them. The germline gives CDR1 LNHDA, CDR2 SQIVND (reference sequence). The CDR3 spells CASDRWEGTEAFF. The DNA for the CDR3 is TGTGCCAGCGACAGGTGGGAGGGCACTGAAGCTTTCTTT.

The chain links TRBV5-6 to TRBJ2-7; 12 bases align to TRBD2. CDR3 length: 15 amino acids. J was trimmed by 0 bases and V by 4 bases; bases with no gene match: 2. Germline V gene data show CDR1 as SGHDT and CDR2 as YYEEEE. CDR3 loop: CASSASGRASYEQYF. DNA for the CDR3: TGTGCCAGCAGCGCTAGCGGGAGGGCCTCCTACGAGCAGTACTTC.

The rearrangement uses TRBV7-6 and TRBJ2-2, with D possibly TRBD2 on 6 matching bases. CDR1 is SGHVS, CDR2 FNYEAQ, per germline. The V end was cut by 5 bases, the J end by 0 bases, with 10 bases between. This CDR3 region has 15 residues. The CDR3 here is CASSPWGANTGELFF. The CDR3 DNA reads TGTGCCAGCAGCCCGTGGGGGGCGAACACCGGGGAGCTGTTTTTT.

Here the CDR3 DNA reads TGTGCCACCAGTGATCCCGTTACCTACAATGAGCAGTTCTTC. Protein: CATSDPVTYNEQFF. V usage is TRBV24-1 and J usage is TRBJ2-1; no definite D call. V was cut by 3 bases and J by 2 bases, with 7 bases left in between. CDR3 length: 14 amino acids. Germline V gives CDR1 KGHDR, CDR2 SFDVKD.

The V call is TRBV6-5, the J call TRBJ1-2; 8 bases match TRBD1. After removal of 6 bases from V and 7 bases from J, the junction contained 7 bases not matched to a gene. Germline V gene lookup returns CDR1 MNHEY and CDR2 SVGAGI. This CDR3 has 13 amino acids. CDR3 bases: TGTGCCAGCAGGACGGGACAGGTCCTTGGCTACACCTTC. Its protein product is CASRTGQVLGYTF.

This chain's CDR3 is CASSLPGQGLTRNEKLFF. The CDR3 nucleotides read TGTGCCAGCAGTTTACCGGGACAGGGGCTGACAAGAAATGAAAAACTGTTTTTT. The chain employs TRBV28 and TRBJ1-4; 10 bases align to TRBD1. Germline V CDR1 and CDR2: MDHEN, SYDVKM. This CDR3 is 18 amino acids long. The V segment lost 2 bases and the J segment 5 bases; nucleotides outside the gene matches: 11.

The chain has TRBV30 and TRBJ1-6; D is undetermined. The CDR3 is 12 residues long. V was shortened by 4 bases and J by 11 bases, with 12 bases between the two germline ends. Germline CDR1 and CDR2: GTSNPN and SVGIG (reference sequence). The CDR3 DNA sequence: TGTGCCTGGAACGGAGACCGTCCACCCCTCCACTTT. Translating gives CAWNGDRPPLHF.

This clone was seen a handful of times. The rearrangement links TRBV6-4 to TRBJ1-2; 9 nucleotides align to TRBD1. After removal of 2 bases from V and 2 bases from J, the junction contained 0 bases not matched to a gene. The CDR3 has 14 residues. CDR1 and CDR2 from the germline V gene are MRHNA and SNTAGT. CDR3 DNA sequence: TGTGCCAGCAGTGACACAGGGGGCAACTATGGCTACACCTTC. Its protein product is CASSDTGGNYGYTF.

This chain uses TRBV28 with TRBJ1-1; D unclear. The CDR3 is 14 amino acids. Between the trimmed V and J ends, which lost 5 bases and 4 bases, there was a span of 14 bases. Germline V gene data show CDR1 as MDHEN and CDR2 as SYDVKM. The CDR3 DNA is TGTGCCAGCAGTCCCGGGATGCACGGCACTGAAGCTTTCTTT. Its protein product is CASSPGMHGTEAFF. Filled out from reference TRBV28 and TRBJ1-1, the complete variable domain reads DVKVTQSSRYLVKRTGEKVFLECVQDMDHENMFWYRQDPGLGLRLIYFSYDVKMKEKGDIPEGYSVSREKKERFSLILESASTNQTSMYLCASSPGMHGTEAFFGQGTRLTVV.

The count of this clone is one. The CDR3 DNA is TGCGCCAGCAGCTTGGAGTCAGTGAGCACAGATACGCAGTATTTT. Residues: CASSLESVSTDTQYF. The chain employs TRBV5-1 and TRBJ2-3; D not resolved. V lost 0 bases and J 0 bases, leaving 8 bases between the germline ends. This CDR3 contains 15 residues. Germline CDR1 and CDR2: SGHRS and YFSETQ.